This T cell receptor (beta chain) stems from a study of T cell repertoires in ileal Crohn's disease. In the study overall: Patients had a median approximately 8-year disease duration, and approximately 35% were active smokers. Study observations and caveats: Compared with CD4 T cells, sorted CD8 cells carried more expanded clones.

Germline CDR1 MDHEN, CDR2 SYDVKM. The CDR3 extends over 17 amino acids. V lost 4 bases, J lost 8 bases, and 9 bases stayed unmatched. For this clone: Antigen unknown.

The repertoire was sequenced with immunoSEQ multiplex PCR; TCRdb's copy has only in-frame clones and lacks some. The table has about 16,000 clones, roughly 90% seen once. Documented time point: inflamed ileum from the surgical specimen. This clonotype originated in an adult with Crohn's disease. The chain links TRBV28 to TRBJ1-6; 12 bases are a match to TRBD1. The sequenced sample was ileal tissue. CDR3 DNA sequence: TGTGCCAGCAGTTCCCCGGGGGGACAGGGGGCTTATTCACCCCTCCACTTT. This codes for CASSSPGGQGAYSPLHF.